This T cell receptor (beta chain) stems from a study of blood T cell repertoires in COVID-19 (dated by TCRdb to between 2020 and 2021). Describing the broader study: Samples covering the acute and convalescent phases of COVID-19 were provided by collaborators in the United States, Italy and Spain. The material from the prospective study consisted of cDNA or gDNA derived from T cells, B-cell-depleted T cells, or PBMCs. The dataset comprised deeply sampled blood TCRbeta repertoires from subjects exposed to, actively infected with, or recovered from COVID-19. A freely available public database, intended as a resource for researchers studying the immune response to SARS-CoV-2, is where the repertoires were released. Samples came from the ongoing ImmuneRACE study (first 160 participants) plus 1,254 subjects from 6 global collaborators. The sample metadata nearly always contained a de-identified subject ID, COVID-19 status, age in years and sex. Where HLA class I and class II types were available, the types were taken from metadata supplied by the sample provider, not from assay-based typing. Study-wide conclusions, independent of this receptor: The quantity of clinical and demographic metadata differed by source and by participant and was supplied without curation.

The collaborating institutions used their own protocols to collect whole blood in K2EDTA tubes. For TCRbeta analysis, collaborators shipped samples as frozen whole blood, isolated PBMCs, or DNA extracted from either of those sample types. About this clone: No antigen is known for it. One base away there is no much larger clone; base qualities are not given.

Germline trimming amounts to 2 bases on V and 8 bases on J, with 1 as the count of junction bases outside the gene matches. According to the germline V gene, CDR1 reads MGHDK and CDR2 reads SYGVNS. The cysteine opens and the phenylalanine closes a CDR3 of 14 amino acids. CDR3 DNA is the only sequence kept; it has 42 bases, read in frame from the first base. TCRbeta CDR3 regions were amplified from genomic DNA by means of the immunoSEQ Assay, a bias-controlled multiplex PCR. The paper's data handling went like this. The number of nucleated cells in each sample was estimated from the amplification of reference gene primers within the assay. To quantify the absolute abundance of each unique TCRbeta CDR3 rearrangement, sequence reads were collapsed and filtered. For each sample, productive Simpson clonality was calculated as the square root of Simpson's diversity index across productive rearrangements. Not all clones reach the TCRdb copy of this immuneACCESS table, which keeps in-frame sequences only. Checked studies attribute under half of the gap to unresolved V genes and leave the rest unexplained. That table furnishes V, J and clone size, whereas the DNA furnished D and trimming. In all, the sample holds about 120,000 clones, and about four fifths of those were seen once. 16% of the sample goes to the ten largest clones.

Material for sequencing was peripheral blood. This sequence uses TRBV25-1 and TRBJ2-1, with 12 middle bases fitting TRBD2. This TCR came from a man between 60 and 75 years old with active or convalescent COVID-19. CDR3 reads: CASSETSGRYEQFF. The nucleotide sequence reads as follows: TGTGCCAGCAGTGAAACTAGCGGGAGGTATGAGCAGTTCTTC.